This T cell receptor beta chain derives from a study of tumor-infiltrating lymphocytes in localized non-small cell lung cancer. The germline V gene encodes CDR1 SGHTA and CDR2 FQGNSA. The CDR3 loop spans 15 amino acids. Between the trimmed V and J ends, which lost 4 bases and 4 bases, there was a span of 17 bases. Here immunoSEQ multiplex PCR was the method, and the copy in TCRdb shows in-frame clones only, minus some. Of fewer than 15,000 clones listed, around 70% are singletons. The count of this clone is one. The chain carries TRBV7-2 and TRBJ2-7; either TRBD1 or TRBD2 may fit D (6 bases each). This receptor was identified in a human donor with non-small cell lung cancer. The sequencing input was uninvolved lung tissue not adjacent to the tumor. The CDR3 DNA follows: TGTGCCAGCAGCTCACACCGAGGGGGGCCGTACGAGCAGTACTTC. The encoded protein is CASSSHRGGPYEQYF.